This paragraph covers one TCR beta chain sequence. TCRdb reanalyzed the 5' RACE reads and collapses them to one entry per CDR3 protein, without DNA. The listing records around 550,000 distinct CDR3 sequences. The CDR3 totals 15 residues. Germline-derived CDR1 and CDR2 are DFQATT and SNEGSKA (reference sequence). The sample originates from a study of T cells expressing NK-cell markers. Study at large: From sorted CD3+CD56+NKG2C+, CD3+CD56+NKG2C- and CD3+CD56-NKG2C+ T cells came the TCR beta repertoires.

This chain uses TRBV20-1 with TRBJ1-5; TCRdb's D gene call, TRBD1, goes unchecked for lack of DNA. The sample was blood T cells: a sorted CD56 or NKG2C T cell subset, CD4+ or CD8+ T cells, or bulk PBMC T cells (not recorded which). This sequence originates from a man between 18 and 29 years old in good health. The CDR3 sequence: CSARDLAGAGQPQHF.